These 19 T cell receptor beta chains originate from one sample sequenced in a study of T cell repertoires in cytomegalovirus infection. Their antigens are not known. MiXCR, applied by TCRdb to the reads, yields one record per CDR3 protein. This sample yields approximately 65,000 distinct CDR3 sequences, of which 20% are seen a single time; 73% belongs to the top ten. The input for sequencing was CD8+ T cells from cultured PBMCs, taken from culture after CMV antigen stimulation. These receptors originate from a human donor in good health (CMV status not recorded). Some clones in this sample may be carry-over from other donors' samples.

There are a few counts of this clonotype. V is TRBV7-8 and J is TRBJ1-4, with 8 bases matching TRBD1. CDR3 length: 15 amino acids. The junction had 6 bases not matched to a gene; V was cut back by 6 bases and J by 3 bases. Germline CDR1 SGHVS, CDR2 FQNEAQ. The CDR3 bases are TGTGCCAGCAGACCAGGGGGCACAGCTAATGAAAAACTGTTTTTT. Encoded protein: CASRPGGTANEKLFF.

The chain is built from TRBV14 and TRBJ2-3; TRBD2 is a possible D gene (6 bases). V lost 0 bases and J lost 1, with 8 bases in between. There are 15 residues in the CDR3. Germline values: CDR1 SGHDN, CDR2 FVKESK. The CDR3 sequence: CASSQEEGRTDTQYF. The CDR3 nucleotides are TGTGCCAGCAGCCAAGAGGAGGGGCGCACAGATACGCAGTATTTT.

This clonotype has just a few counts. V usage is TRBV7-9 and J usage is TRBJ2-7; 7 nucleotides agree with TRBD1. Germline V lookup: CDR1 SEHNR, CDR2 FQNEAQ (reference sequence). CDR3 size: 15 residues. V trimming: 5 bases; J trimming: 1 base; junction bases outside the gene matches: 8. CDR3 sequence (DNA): TGTGCCAGCAGCCCGCAAAGACAGGGTTCCTACGAGCAGTACTTC. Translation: CASSPQRQGSYEQYF.

This CDR3 reads CASRPREGRFNEQFF. CDR3 nucleotide sequence: TGTGCCAGCAGGCCCCGGGAGGGGCGGTTCAATGAGCAGTTCTTC. The chain links TRBV7-8 to TRBJ2-1; 8 nucleotides align to TRBD2. Unmatched junction bases numbered 10, after V lost 6 bases and J lost 6 bases. The germline V gene encodes CDR1 SGHVS and CDR2 FQNEAQ. CDR3 length: 15 amino acids.

The CDR3 loop is CASSFGTDSGNTIYF. As DNA, the CDR3 is TGTGCCAGCAGTTTTGGGACCGACTCTGGAAACACCATATATTTT. The chain carries TRBV12-3 or TRBV12-4 and TRBJ1-3, with a possible D match to TRBD1 (5 bases). The ends were cut back, 3 bases at V and 0 bases at J, with 9 bases in the middle. This CDR3 comprises 15 residues.

The CDR3 nucleotides read TGTGCCACCAGTGATTCAGGGGGGGTGGAAAGGAACACTGAAGCTTTCTTT. It encodes CATSDSGGVERNTEAFF. The V gene is TRBV24-1, the J gene TRBJ1-1; 7 bases are shared with TRBD1. Germline CDR1 reads KGHDR; CDR2 reads SFDVKD. CDR3 length: 17 residues. After removal of 2 bases from V and 1 base from J, the junction contained 9 bases not matched to a gene.

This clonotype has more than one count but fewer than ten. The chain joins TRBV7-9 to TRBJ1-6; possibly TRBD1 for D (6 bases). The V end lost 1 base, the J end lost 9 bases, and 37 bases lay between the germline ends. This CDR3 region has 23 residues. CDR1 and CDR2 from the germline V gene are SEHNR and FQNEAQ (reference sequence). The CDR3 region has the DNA TGTGCCAGCAGCTTAGGGGTCGGGCAGGGGCCCTGGCTTCTCCCCCTCGCCGGTTCACCCCTCCACTTT. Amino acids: CASSLGVGQGPWLLPLAGSPLHF.

CDR3 sequence: CAGRNPNTEAFF. CDR3 bases: TGTGCCGGGAGGAACCCGAACACTGAAGCTTTCTTT. The rearrangement links TRBV6-2 or TRBV6-3 to TRBJ1-1; D gene unclear. The V and J ends lost 11 bases and 1 base respectively, with 11 bases between them. Germline V lookup: CDR1 MNHEY, CDR2 SVGEGT. The CDR3 has 12 amino acids.

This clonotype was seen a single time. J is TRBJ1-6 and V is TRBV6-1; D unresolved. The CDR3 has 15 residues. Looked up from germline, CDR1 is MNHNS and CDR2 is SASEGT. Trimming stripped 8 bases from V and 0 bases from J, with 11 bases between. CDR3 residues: CASGGTSSYNSPLHF. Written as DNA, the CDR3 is TGTGCCAGCGGCGGTACGAGCTCCTATAATTCACCCCTCCACTTT.

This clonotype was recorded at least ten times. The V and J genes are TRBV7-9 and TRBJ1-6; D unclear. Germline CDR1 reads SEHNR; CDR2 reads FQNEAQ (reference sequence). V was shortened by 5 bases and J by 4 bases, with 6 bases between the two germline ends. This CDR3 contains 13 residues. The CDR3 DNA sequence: TGTGCCAGCAGCGAGGGATATAATTCACCCCTCCACTTT. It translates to CASSEGYNSPLHF.

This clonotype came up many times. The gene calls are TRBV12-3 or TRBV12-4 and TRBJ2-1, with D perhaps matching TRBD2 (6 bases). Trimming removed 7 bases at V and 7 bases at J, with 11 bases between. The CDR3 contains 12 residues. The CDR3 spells CASISGGNEQFF. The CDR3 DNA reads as TGTGCCAGCATCAGTGGGGGGAATGAGCAGTTCTTC.

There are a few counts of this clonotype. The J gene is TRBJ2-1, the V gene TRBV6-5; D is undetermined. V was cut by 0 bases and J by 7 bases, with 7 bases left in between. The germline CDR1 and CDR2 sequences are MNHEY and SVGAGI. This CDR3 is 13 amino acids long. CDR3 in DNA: TGTGCCAGCAGTTACTCAGGGCTTAATGAGCAGTTCTTC. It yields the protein CASSYSGLNEQFF.

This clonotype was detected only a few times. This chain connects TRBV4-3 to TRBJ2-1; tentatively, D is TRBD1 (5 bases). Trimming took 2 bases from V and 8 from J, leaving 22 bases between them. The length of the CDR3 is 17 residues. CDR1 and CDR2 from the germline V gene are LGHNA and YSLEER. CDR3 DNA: TGCGCCAGCAGCCAAAACCCCCAGGGCTATACAGGCGATGAGCAGTTCTTC. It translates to CASSQNPQGYTGDEQFF.

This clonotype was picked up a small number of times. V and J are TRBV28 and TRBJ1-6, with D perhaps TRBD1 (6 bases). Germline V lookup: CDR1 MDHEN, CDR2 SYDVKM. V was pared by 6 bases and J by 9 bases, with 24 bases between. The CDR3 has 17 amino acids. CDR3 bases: TGTGCCAGCAGAATCGTTATTCAACAGGGTACCGGTTCACCCCTCCACTTT. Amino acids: CASRIVIQQGTGSPLHF.

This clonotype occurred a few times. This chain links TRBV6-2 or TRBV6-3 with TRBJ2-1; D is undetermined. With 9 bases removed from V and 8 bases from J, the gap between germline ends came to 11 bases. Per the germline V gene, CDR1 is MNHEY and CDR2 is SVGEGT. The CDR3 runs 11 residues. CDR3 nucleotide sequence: TGTGCCAGTACTCGGGCCCATGAGCAGTTCTTC. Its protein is CASTRAHEQFF.

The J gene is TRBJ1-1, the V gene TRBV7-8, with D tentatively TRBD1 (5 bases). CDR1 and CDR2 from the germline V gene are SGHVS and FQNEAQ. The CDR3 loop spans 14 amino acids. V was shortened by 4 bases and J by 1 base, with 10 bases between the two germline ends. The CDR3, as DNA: TGTGCCAGCAGCTCCAGGGAAGCGAACACTGAAGCTTTCTTT. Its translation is CASSSREANTEAFF.

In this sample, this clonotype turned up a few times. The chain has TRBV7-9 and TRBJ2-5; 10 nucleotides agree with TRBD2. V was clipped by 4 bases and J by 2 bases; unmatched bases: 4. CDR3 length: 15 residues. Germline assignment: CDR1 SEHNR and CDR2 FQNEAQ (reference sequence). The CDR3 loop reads CASSSRTSGQETQYF. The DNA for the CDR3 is TGTGCCAGCAGCTCTCGGACTAGCGGTCAAGAGACCCAGTACTTC.

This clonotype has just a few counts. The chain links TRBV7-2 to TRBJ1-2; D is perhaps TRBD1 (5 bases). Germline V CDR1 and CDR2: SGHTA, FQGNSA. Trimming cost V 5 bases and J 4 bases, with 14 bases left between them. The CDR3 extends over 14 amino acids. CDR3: CASSLNRDGYGYTF. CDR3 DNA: TGTGCCAGCAGCCTAAACCGGGACGGCTATGGCTACACCTTC. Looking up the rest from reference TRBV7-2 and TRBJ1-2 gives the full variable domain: GAGVSQSPSNKVTEKGKDVELRCDPISGHTALYWYRQSLGQGLEFLIYFQGNSAPDKSGLPSDRFSAERTGGSVSTLTIQRTQQEDSAVYLCASSLNRDGYGYTFGSGTRLTVV.

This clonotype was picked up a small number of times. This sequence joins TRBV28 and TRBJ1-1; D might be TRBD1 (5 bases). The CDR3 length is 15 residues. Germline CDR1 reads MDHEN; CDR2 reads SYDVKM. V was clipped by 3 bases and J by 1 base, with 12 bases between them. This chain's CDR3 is CASSFIREANTEAFF. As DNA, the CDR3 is TGTGCCAGCAGTTTTATCAGGGAGGCGAACACTGAAGCTTTCTTT.